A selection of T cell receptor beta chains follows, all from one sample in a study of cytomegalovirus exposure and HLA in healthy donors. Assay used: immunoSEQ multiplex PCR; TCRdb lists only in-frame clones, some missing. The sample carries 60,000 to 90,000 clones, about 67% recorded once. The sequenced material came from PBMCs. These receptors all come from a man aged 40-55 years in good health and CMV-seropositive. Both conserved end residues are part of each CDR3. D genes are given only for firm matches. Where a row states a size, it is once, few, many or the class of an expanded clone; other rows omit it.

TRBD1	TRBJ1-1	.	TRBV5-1	TGCGCCAGCAGCTCTTACAGGGGGCACACTGAAGCTTTCTTT	CASSSYRGHTEAFF
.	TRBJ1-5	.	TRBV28	TGTGCCAGCAGGCCGGGGAATAGCAATCAGCCCCAGCATTTT	CASRPGNSNQPQHF
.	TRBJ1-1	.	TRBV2	TGTGCCAGCAGCTATAGGACAGCGAACACTGAAGCTTTCTTT	CASSYRTANTEAFF
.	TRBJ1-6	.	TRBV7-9	TGTGCCAGCAGCGGAGGGGCAGGGTTGGGTTCACCCCTCCACTTT	CASSGGAGLGSPLHF
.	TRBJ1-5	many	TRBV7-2	TGTGCCAGCAGCTTAGACAGGGATAGCAATCAGCCCCAGCATTTT	CASSLDRDSNQPQHF
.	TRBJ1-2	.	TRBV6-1	TGTGCCAGCAGTGAACGGACTCAAATCAGCTATGGCTACACCTTC	CASSERTQISYGYTF
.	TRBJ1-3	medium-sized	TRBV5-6	TGTGCCAGCAGCCACAGCTCTGGAAACACCATATATTTT	CASSHSSGNTIYF
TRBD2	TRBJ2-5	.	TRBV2	TGTGCCACCTCGCCCGGGAGGGCCGGGTGGGAGACCCAGTACTTC	CATSPGRAGWETQYF
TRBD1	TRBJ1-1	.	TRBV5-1	TGCGCCAGCAGCTTGACAGGGGCTACTGAAGCTTTCTTT	CASSLTGATEAFF
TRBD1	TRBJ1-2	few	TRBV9	TGTGCCAGCAGCGTTACAGGGGGCGGCAGCTATGGCTACACCTTC	CASSVTGGGSYGYTF
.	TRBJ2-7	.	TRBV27	TGTGCCAGTTATTCCAGCTCCTACGAGCAGTACTTC	CASYSSSYEQYF
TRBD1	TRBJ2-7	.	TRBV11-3	TGTGCCAGCAGCCCAGGGGGTTACGAGCAGTACTTC	CASSPGGYEQYF
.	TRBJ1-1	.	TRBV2	TGTGCCAGCAGGTCAACCCGACAGCACACTGAAGCTTTCTTT	CASRSTRQHTEAFF
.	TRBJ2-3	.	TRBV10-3	TGTGCCATCAATTCCTCTCCCACTAGCACAGATACGCAGTATTTT	CAINSSPTSTDTQYF
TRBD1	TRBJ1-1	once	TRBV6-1	TGTGCCAGCAGGGACAGGGGTGGGGCTTTCTTT	CASRDRGGAFF
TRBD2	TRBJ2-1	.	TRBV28	TGTGCCAGCGGCGGTAGCGGGCTCAGCTCCTACAATGAGCAGTTCTTC	CASGGSGLSSYNEQFF
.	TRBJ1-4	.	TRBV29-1	TGCAGCGTTGAAGAAGGCAGGGAAGAAAAACTGTTTTTT	CSVEEGREEKLFF
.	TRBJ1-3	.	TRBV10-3	TGTGCCAGCTTTACAGGATCTTCAAACACCATATATTTT	CASFTGSSNTIYF
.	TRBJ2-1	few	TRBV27	TGTGCCAGCAGTTTAGGACAGTACTACAATGAGCAGTTCTTC	CASSLGQYYNEQFF
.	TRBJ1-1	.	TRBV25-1	TGTGCCAGCAGTGAATTTAAAGGGAGGGCTTTCTTT	CASSEFKGRAFF
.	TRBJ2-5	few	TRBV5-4	TGTGCCAGCAGCCCGACGGGACAACAAGAGACCCAGTACTTC	CASSPTGQQETQYF
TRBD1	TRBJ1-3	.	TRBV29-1	TGCAGCGTTGAACGGCGACAGGGGGCTATCTCTCCCTCTGGAAACACCATATATTTT	CSVERRQGAISPSGNTIYF
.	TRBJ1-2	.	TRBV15	TGTGCCACCAGCAGAGAGGGGAGTCTTGATGGCTACACCTTC	CATSREGSLDGYTF
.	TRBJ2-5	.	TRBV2	TGTGCCAGCAGTGACCGACACCTGTGGGAGACCCAGTACTTC	CASSDRHLWETQYF
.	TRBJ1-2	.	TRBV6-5	TGTGCCAGCAGTCGGGGTCACTATGGCTACACCTTC	CASSRGHYGYTF
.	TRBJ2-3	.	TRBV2	TGTGCCAGCAGGGACTTCCGGGGAGCTAGCACAGATACGCAGTATTTT	CASRDFRGASTDTQYF
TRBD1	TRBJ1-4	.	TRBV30	TGTGCCTCCCCGGGGACAGGGAATGAAAAACTGTTTTTT	CASPGTGNEKLFF
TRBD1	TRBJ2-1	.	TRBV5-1	TGCGCCAGCAGCCCGGGACAGGGGCTTGGGGAGCAGTTCTTC	CASSPGQGLGEQFF
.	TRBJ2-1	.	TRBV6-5	TGTGCCAGCAGTTCGGACACCCTCGAGCAGTTCTTC	CASSSDTLEQFF
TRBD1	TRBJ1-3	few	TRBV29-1	TGCAGCGTTCGACAGGGGGCTGGAAACACCATATATTTT	CSVRQGAGNTIYF
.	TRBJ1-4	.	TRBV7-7	TGTGCTAGCCTAGGCGAACTGTTTTTT	CASLGELFF
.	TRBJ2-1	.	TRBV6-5	TGTGCCAGCAGTTATGCTGGCAGGTCTTATGAGCAGTTCTTC	CASSYAGRSYEQFF
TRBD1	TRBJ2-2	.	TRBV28	TGTGCCAGCAGTTTGGGACAGGGGTGGATCGGGGAGCTGTTTTTT	CASSLGQGWIGELFF
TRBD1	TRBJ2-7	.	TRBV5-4	TGTGCCAGCAGCTCCGGGACAGCCTACGAGCAGTACTTC	CASSSGTAYEQYF
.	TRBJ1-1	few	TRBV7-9	TGTGCCAGCAGCTTAGGTGGGGTCGGGGGTTGGAACACTGAAGCTTTCTTT	CASSLGGVGGWNTEAFF
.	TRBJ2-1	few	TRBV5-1	TGCGCCAGCAGCGAGCCGGGACACCGTACCTACAATGAGCAGTTCTTC	CASSEPGHRTYNEQFF
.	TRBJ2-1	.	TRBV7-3	TGTGCCAGCAGCTTACTAGCGTCAGGCTACAATGAGCAGTTCTTC	CASSLLASGYNEQFF
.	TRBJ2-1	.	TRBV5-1	TGCGCCAGCCGCGGGCTAGGGTACAATGAGCAGTTCTTC	CASRGLGYNEQFF
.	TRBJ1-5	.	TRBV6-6	TGTGCCAGCAGTTACCGCGAAGGCAATCAGCCCCAGCATTTT	CASSYREGNQPQHF
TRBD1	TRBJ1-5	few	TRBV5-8	TGTGCCAGCAGTTCTGGACAGGGCAATCAGCCCCAGCATTTT	CASSSGQGNQPQHF
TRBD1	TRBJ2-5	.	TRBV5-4	TGTGCCAGCAGGGAACAGGGGCGCGAGACCCAGTACTTC	CASREQGRETQYF
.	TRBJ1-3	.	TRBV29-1	TGCAGCGTTGTTTATCAGCGGATTCCTTCTGGAAACACCATATATTTT	CSVVYQRIPSGNTIYF
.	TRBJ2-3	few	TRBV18	TGTGCCAGCTCACCACGGACAGAACCCACAGATACGCAGTATTTT	CASSPRTEPTDTQYF
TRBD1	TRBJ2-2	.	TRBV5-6	TGTGCCAGCAGCTTGGATGTAGGACAGGGGGCTGTCGGGGAGCTGTTTTTT	CASSLDVGQGAVGELFF
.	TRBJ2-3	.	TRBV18	TGTGCCAGCTCCCCTAGGCCGGCGGGGGCAGGCACAGATACGCAGTATTTT	CASSPRPAGAGTDTQYF
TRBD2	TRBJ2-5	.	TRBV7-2	TGTGCCAGCAGCTCCGGGACTAGCGGGGGCGCCCCGAGGGGGACCCAGTACTTC	CASSSGTSGGAPRGTQYF
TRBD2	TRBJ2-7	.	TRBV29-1	TGCAGCGTCGATGGGGGAGGGAAACCCTACGAGCAGTACTTC	CSVDGGGKPYEQYF
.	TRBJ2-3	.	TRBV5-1	TGCGCCAGCAGCTTGGCACACCTTAGCACAGATACGCAGTATTTT	CASSLAHLSTDTQYF
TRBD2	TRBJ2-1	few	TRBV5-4	TGTGCCAGCAGCTTGGCCGGGACTAGAAATGAGCAGTTCTTC	CASSLAGTRNEQFF
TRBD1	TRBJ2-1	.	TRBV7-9	TGTGCCAGCAGCGCTCCCGCAGGGACAGGGAGGGTCTTC	CASSAPAGTGRVF
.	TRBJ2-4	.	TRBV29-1	TGCAGCGTTGAAAGGGGGGGTACTCAGTACTTC	CSVERGGTQYF